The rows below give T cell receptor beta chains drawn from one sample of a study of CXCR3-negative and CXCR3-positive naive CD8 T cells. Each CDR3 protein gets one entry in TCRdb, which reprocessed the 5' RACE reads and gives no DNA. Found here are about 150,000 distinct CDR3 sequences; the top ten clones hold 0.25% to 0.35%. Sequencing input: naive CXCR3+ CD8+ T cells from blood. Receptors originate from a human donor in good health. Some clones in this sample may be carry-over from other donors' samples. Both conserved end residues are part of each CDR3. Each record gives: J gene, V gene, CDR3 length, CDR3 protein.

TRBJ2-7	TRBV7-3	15	CASSEGLSRGDEQYF
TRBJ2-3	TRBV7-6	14	CASASGSRTDTQYF
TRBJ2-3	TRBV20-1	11	CSARDAGEEYF
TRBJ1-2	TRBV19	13	CASSIDLEESYTF
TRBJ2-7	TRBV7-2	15	CASSSWGGPQYEQYF
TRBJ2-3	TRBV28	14	CASSWTEGADTQYF
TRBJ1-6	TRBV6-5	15	CASSFLGSSGSPLHF
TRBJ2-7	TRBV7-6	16	CASSRPAGGGAFEQYF
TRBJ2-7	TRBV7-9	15	CASSYSSDYTYEQYF
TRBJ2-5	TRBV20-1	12	CSAWDNQETQYF
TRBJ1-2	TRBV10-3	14	CAISELTGDYGYTF
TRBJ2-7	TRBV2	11	CASGHSYEQYF
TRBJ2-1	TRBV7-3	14	CASSLTDGDSEQFF
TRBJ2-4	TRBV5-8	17	CASSLIQARGRENIQYF
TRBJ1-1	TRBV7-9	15	CASSLTSSDSTEAFF
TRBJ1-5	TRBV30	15	CAWSVPGQGYQPQHF
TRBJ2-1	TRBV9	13	CASSTSGSREQYF
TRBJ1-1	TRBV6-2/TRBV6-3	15	CASRERQGRLVEAFF
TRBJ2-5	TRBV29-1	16	CSVEDSGERGQETQYF
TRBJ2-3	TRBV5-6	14	CASTQLEMKDTQYF
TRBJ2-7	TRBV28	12	CASRDRWDEQYF
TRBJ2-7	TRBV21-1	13	CASSKRPSYEQYF
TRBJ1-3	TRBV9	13	CASSVGGGNTIYF
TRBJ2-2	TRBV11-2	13	CASRGDGSGELFF
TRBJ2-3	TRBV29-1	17	CSVDGWERGVGTDTQYF
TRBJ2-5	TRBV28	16	CASSTRRGADQETQYF
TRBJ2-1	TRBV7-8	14	CASSFRDYYNEQFF
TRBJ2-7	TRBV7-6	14	CASSPGTVSYEQYF
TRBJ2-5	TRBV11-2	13	CASSLDVGETQYF
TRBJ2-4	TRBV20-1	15	CSANPSQGAKNIQYF
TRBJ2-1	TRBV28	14	CASSTSTDYNEQFF
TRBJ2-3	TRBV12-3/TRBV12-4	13	CASTGVGEDTQYF
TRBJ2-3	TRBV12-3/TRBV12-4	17	CASSTPPTSGVTDTQYF
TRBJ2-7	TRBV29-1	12	CSALGQEVEQYF
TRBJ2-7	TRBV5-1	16	CASSLIGGLGTYEQYF
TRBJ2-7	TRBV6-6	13	CASSLGGGAEQYF
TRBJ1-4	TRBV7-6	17	CASSLASGRPTNEKLFF
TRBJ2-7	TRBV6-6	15	CASTWTSENSYEQYF
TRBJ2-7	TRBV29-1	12	CSAGTGWDEQYF
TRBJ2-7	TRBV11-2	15	CASSLEAMQSYEQYF
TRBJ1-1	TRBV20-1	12	CSVRRGNTEAFF
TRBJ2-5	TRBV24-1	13	CAASDLDGKTQYF
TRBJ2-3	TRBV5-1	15	CASSAGLAGEDTPYF